This T cell receptor (beta chain) was captured by sequencing in a study of control samples from healthy donors and cancer patients. Profiling relied on immunoSEQ multiplex PCR, and the TCRdb table lists in-frame clones only, not all of them. The table lists 90,000 to 110,000 clones, 90% of them singletons. CDR1 is LNHDA and CDR2 is SQIVND in the germline V gene (reference sequence). The CDR3 contains 14 residues. Trimming removed 2 bases from V and 2 bases from J, with 9 bases in between. The sample taken for sequencing was blood. This TCR derives from a human donor in good health. The donor label of this sample is uncertain. This chain connects TRBV19 to TRBJ1-1; D call uncertain. CDR3 loop: CASSISQLNTEAFF. CDR3 coding DNA: TGTGCCAGTAGTATATCACAGCTAAACACTGAAGCTTTCTTT.